The next 8 T cell receptor beta chains were all read from a single sample in a study of blood T cell repertoires in COVID-19. TCRdb keeps only in-frame clones here, not all; method: immunoSEQ multiplex PCR. In the table there are some 200,000 clones, about nine tenths of which are singletons. The sequenced sample was peripheral blood. The origin of the receptors is a woman aged 70-85 years with acute or convalescent COVID-19.

The CDR3 region has the DNA TGTGCCAGCAGCGTGGGTCAGGGGCCCTACGAGCAGTACTTC. Its protein product is CASSVGQGPYEQYF. The chain recombines TRBV9 with TRBJ2-7; possible D gene TRBD1, 6 bases. Trimming stripped 2 bases from V and 2 bases from J, with 11 bases between. CDR3 size: 14 residues. CDR1 SGDLS and CDR2 YYNGEE come from the germline V gene.

V is TRBV6-6 and J is TRBJ1-6, with no clear D. This CDR3 is 14 amino acids long. The ends were cut back, 8 bases at V and 3 bases at J, with 11 bases in the middle. Looked up from germline, CDR1 is MNHNY and CDR2 is SVGAGI (reference sequence). DNA for the CDR3: TGTGCCAGCGGCGGAGGGAGCTATAATTCACCCCTCCACTTT. Residues: CASGGGSYNSPLHF.

The DNA of the CDR3 is TGTGCCAGCAGCCCCCTCGGGGACTCTGGAAACACCATATATTTT. This gives the protein CASSPLGDSGNTIYF. This chain connects TRBV7-2 to TRBJ1-3, with D unclear. Germline loops: CDR1 SGHTA, CDR2 FQGNSA. There are 15 residues in the CDR3. Trimming shortened V by 5 bases and J by 0 bases, and 11 bases separated the two germline ends. Complete variable domain (other parts from reference TRBV7-2 and TRBJ1-3): GAGVSQSPSNKVTEKGKDVELRCDPISGHTALYWYRQSLGQGLEFLIYFQGNSAPDKSGLPSDRFSAERTGGSVSTLTIQRTQQEDSAVYLCASSPLGDSGNTIYFGEGSWLTVV.

V and J are TRBV20-1 and TRBJ2-1; weak D call: TRBD1 (6 bases). V lost 6 bases to trimming and J lost 14 bases, with 17 bases between them. Germline CDR1 is DFQATT and CDR2 is SNEGSKA (reference sequence). CDR3 length equals 11 residues. In DNA, the CDR3 is TGCAGTGCGCATGACGGGACACGGGAGTTCTTC. This sequence encodes CSAHDGTREFF.

This chain uses TRBV7-6 with TRBJ2-2, with D possibly TRBD1 on 8 matching bases. In germline, CDR1 is SGHVS, CDR2 FNYEAQ. V was trimmed by 5 bases and J by 6 bases, leaving 25 bases between them. The CDR3 consists of 18 residues. This CDR3 is CASSPLVDRGGKAGELFF. The CDR3 DNA is TGTGCCAGCAGCCCTCTTGTCGACAGGGGAGGGAAGGCCGGGGAGCTGTTTTTT.

The genes are TRBV6-5 and TRBJ2-7; 9 nucleotides line up with TRBD1. The ends lost 0 bases at V and 9 bases at J; junction bases unmatched: 12. The CDR3 is 16 amino acids. Germline values: CDR1 MNHEY, CDR2 SVGAGI. This chain's CDR3 is CASSYSTWRTGVPQYF. The CDR3 bases are TGTGCCAGCAGTTACTCGACCTGGCGGACAGGGGTCCCGCAGTACTTC.

The rearrangement links TRBV4-1 to TRBJ2-7; 9 bases align to TRBD1. CDR1 MGHRA and CDR2 YSYEKL come from the germline V gene. Trimming took 0 bases from V and 7 from J; bases not matched to a gene: 10. CDR3 length: 16 amino acids. CDR3 in amino acids: CASSQDTGGVIREQYF. CDR3 coding DNA: TGCGCCAGCAGCCAAGATACAGGGGGCGTAATTCGGGAGCAGTACTTC.

This chain uses TRBV2 with TRBJ2-7; D remains unclear. Between the trimmed V and J ends, which lost 0 bases and 2 bases, there was a span of 20 bases. This CDR3 has 18 residues. Germline CDR1 SNHLY, CDR2 FYNNEI. The CDR3 reads CASSEAPTRLLFTYEQYF. The CDR3 nucleotides are TGTGCCAGCAGTGAAGCCCCCACCCGACTTTTATTCACCTACGAGCAGTACTTC. Drawing the rest from reference TRBV2 and TRBJ2-7, the complete variable domain is EPEVTQTPSHQVTQMGQEVILRCVPISNHLYFYWYRQILGQKVEFLVSFYNNEISEKSEIFDDQFSVERPDGSNFTLKIRSTKLEDSAMYFCASSEAPTRLLFTYEQYFGPGTRLTVT.